A single sample gave rise to the 16 T cell receptor beta chains below, sequenced in a study of CD8+ T cells in alopecia areata. Sample treatment: oral pan-JAK inhibitor, 5-10 mg twice daily. TCR sequencing used cDNA made by reverse transcription of extracted RNA. The assay was immunoSEQ multiplex PCR, and TCRdb's table has in-frame clones only and misses some. The data contain under 250,000 clones, more than 45% of them singletons. The starting material was CD4+ T cells sorted from blood, obtained at week 4, from a patient treated with tofacitinib. The receptors originated from a human donor with alopecia areata.

The chain uses TRBV5-1 and TRBJ2-1; D perhaps matches TRBD1 (6 bases). The length of the CDR3 is 16 residues. V was clipped by 4 bases and J by 2 bases, with 16 bases between them. Germline-derived CDR1 and CDR2 are SGHRS and YFSETQ. The CDR3 spells CASSIRTVLTYNEQFF. CDR3 DNA: TGCGCCAGCAGCATTCGGACAGTTTTGACCTACAATGAGCAGTTCTTC.

The genes are TRBV18 and TRBJ1-2; D unclear. The CDR3 sequence is 14 residues long. Trimming pared 0 bases from V and 2 bases from J, leaving 7 bases between. Germline loops: CDR1 KGHSH, CDR2 LQKENI. CDR3 nucleotide sequence: TGTGCCAGCTCACCACCCATGAAGAACTATGGCTACACCTTC. The encoded protein is CASSPPMKNYGYTF. The complete variable domain, with remaining parts taken from reference TRBV18 and TRBJ1-2, reads NAGVMQNPRHLVRRRGQEARLRCSPMKGHSHVYWYRQLPEEGLKFMVYLQKENIIDESGMPKERFSAEFPKEGPSILRIQQVVRGDSAAYFCASSPPMKNYGYTFGSGTRLTVV.

This clone was recorded at least ten times. The V and J genes are TRBV7-2 and TRBJ2-3; 10 bases are shared with TRBD2. Looked up from germline, CDR1 is SGHTA and CDR2 is FQGNSA. J lost 2 bases, V lost 5 bases, and 4 bases had no gene match. The CDR3 length is 15 residues. In DNA, the CDR3 is TGTGCCAGCAGCCTACTAGCGGGGTCCACAGATACGCAGTATTTT. It is translated as CASSLLAGSTDTQYF.

CDR3 residues: CSTRQGGEQYF. The CDR3 bases are TGCAGCACCCGCCAGGGGGGAGAGCAGTACTTC. The chain is built from TRBV29-1 and TRBJ2-7; D might be TRBD1 (7 bases). Trimming took off 8 bases at V and 7 bases at J, with 15 bases between the two ends. The CDR3 runs 11 residues. CDR1 is SQVTM, CDR2 ANQGSEA, per germline.

The rearrangement uses TRBV5-1 and TRBJ2-3, with 11 bases aligning to TRBD2. The CDR3 is made up of 15 amino acids. After removal of 0 bases from V and 7 bases from J, the junction contained 4 bases not matched to a gene. CDR1 and CDR2 from the germline V gene are SGHRS and YFSETQ. The CDR3 sequence is CASSLVAGGPNTQYF. In DNA form, the CDR3 reads TGCGCCAGCAGCTTGGTAGCGGGGGGGCCTAATACGCAGTATTTT.

V gene TRBV9 combines with J gene TRBJ2-3; tentatively, D is TRBD1 (6 bases). V lost 1 base to trimming and J lost 0 bases, with 12 bases between them. Per the germline V gene, CDR1 is SGDLS and CDR2 is YYNGEE. This CDR3 comprises 16 residues. DNA of the CDR3: TGTGCCAGCAGCGTATTCAGGGGCACTAGCACAGATACGCAGTATTTT. Translation gives CASSVFRGTSTDTQYF.

CDR3 DNA sequence: TGTGCCAGCAGCGTAGAACCTATAGGTATCGGGGAGCAGTACTTC. The encoded protein is CASSVEPIGIGEQYF. The V and J genes are TRBV9 and TRBJ2-7; no clear D gene. The CDR3 is made up of 15 amino acids. CDR1 is SGDLS, CDR2 YYNGEE, per germline. Between the trimmed V and J ends, which lost 0 bases and 7 bases, there was a span of 17 bases.

The V gene is TRBV1, the J gene TRBJ2-7. TRBV1 is classified as a pseudogene. The CDR3 extends over 13 amino acids. The CDR3 spells CTGCYPSSYEQYF. For the CDR3, the DNA is TGCACAGGTTGCTATCCGAGCTCCTACGAGCAGTACTTC.

The rearrangement uses TRBV30 and TRBJ1-1, with D possibly matching TRBD1 (6 bases). The CDR3 sequence is 11 residues long. The V end was cut by 2 bases, the J end by 10 bases, with 11 bases between. In germline, CDR1 is GTSNPN, CDR2 SVGIG (reference sequence). CDR3 loop: CAWSFDRPAFF. CDR3 nucleotides: TGTGCCTGGAGTTTCGACAGGCCAGCTTTCTTT.

Only one count was recorded for this clone. CDR3: CASGQGPVANVLTF. In DNA, the CDR3 is TGTGCCAGCGGACAGGGGCCAGTGGCCAACGTCCTGACTTTC. V gene TRBV25-1 combines with J gene TRBJ2-6; 9 bases map to TRBD1. With V trimmed by 8 bases and J by 6 bases, 5 bases remained unmatched. This CDR3 contains 14 residues. CDR1 and CDR2 from the germline V gene are MGHDK and SYGVNS.

The rearrangement uses TRBV30 and TRBJ2-7, with D possibly matching TRBD1 (5 bases). V lost 2 bases, J lost 3 bases, and 14 bases lay in between. This CDR3 is 14 amino acids long. CDR1 is GTSNPN, CDR2 SVGIG, per germline (reference sequence). As DNA, the CDR3 is TGTGCCTGGAGTAGGGGCACCTATTTCTACGAGCAGTACTTC. It specifies CAWSRGTYFYEQYF.

This clone was detected only a few times. CDR3 residues: CSVGFTDTQYF. The CDR3 DNA reads TGCAGCGTTGGCTTTACGGATACGCAGTATTTT. The chain recombines TRBV29-1 with TRBJ2-3; D uncertain. This CDR3 is 11 amino acids long. The V end lost 4 bases, the J end lost 6 bases, and 8 bases lay between the germline ends. Germline-derived CDR1 and CDR2 are SQVTM and ANQGSEA.

This clone was counted between two and nine times. This chain joins TRBV29-1 and TRBJ2-3, with D unclear. Germline lookup yields CDR1 SQVTM and CDR2 ANQGSEA. The V gene lost 3 bases and the J gene lost 0 bases, with 10 bases spanning the gap. The CDR3 runs 14 residues. The CDR3 DNA reads TGCAGCGTTGAGGGCAGCACTAGCACAGATACGCAGTATTTT. Translation gives CSVEGSTSTDTQYF.

This clone was counted between two and nine times. The chain employs TRBV10-2 and TRBJ1-1; D unclear. V was clipped by 4 bases and J by 5 bases, with 5 bases between them. The germline gives CDR1 WSHSY, CDR2 SAAADI. This CDR3 has 11 amino acids. The DNA of the CDR3 is TGCGCCAGCAGTGCATGGACTGAAGCTTTCTTT. Translated, it gives CASSAWTEAFF.

This clone has only a few counts. The rearrangement uses TRBV7-9 and TRBJ2-5; TRBD2 is a possible D gene (5 bases). V lost 11 bases and J lost 5, with 12 bases in between. From germline, CDR1 is SEHNR and CDR2 FQNEAQ (reference sequence). The CDR3 totals 11 residues. The CDR3: CAGTREETQYF. As DNA, the CDR3 is TGTGCCGGCACAAGGGAGGAGACCCAGTACTTC. Based on the CDR3 plus reference TRBV7-9 and TRBJ2-5, the full variable domain is DTGVSQNPRHKITKRGQNVTFRCDPISEHNRLYWYRQTLGQGPEFLTYFQNEAQLEKSRLLSDRFSAERPKGSFSTLEIQRTEQGDSAMYLCAGTREETQYFGPGTRLLVL.

For this clone: At one end, the junction sequence differs from germline, possibly due to a read error. CDR3 DNA sequence: TGTGCCAGCAGCTCACAGGGAGCAGATACGCAGTATTTT. Protein: CASSSQGADTQYF. The rearrangement links TRBV5-1 to TRBJ2-3; weak D call: TRBD1 (6 bases). CDR3 length: 13 amino acids. CDR1 is SGHRS, CDR2 YFSETQ, per germline. Complete variable domain (other parts from reference TRBV5-1 and TRBJ2-3): KAGVTQTPRYLIKTRGQQVTLSCSPISGHRSVSWYQQTPGQGLQFLFEYFSETQRNKGNFPGRFSGRQFSNSRSEMNVSTLELGDSALYLCASSSQGADTQYFGPGTRLTVL.